This passage covers 2 T cell receptor beta chains from one sample sequenced in a study of T cell repertoires in cytomegalovirus infection. Their antigens remain unidentified. TCRdb ran MiXCR on the reads and lists one entry per CDR3 protein. The sample holds roughly 90,000 distinct CDR3 sequences, around 32% seen once. Source: CD8+ T cells from cultured PBMCs, taken from culture after CMV antigen stimulation. These TCRs come from a human donor in good health (CMV status not recorded). Some clones in this sample may be carry-over from other donors' samples.

The J gene is TRBJ1-1, the V gene TRBV28, with D tentatively TRBD1 (6 bases). Germline CDR1 MDHEN, CDR2 SYDVKM. V was clipped by 5 bases and J by 0 bases, with 16 bases between them. This CDR3 has 16 residues. Here the CDR3 DNA reads TGTGCCAGCAGTGCCGTCGGGGGCTCACTGAACACTGAAGCTTTCTTT. Its translation: CASSAVGGSLNTEAFF.

A note on this clonotype: One base away lies a much larger clone, so this may be a sequencing read error. The chain carries TRBV7-6 and TRBJ2-5; D possibly uses TRBD1 or TRBD2 (5 bases each). V was trimmed by 0 bases and J by 6 bases, leaving 5 bases between them. CDR1 is SGHVS and CDR2 is FNYEAQ in the germline V gene. The CDR3 has 12 residues. CDR3 region: CASSLAGQTQYF. The CDR3 DNA follows: TGTGCCAGCAGCTTAGCGGGACAGACCCAGTACTTC.